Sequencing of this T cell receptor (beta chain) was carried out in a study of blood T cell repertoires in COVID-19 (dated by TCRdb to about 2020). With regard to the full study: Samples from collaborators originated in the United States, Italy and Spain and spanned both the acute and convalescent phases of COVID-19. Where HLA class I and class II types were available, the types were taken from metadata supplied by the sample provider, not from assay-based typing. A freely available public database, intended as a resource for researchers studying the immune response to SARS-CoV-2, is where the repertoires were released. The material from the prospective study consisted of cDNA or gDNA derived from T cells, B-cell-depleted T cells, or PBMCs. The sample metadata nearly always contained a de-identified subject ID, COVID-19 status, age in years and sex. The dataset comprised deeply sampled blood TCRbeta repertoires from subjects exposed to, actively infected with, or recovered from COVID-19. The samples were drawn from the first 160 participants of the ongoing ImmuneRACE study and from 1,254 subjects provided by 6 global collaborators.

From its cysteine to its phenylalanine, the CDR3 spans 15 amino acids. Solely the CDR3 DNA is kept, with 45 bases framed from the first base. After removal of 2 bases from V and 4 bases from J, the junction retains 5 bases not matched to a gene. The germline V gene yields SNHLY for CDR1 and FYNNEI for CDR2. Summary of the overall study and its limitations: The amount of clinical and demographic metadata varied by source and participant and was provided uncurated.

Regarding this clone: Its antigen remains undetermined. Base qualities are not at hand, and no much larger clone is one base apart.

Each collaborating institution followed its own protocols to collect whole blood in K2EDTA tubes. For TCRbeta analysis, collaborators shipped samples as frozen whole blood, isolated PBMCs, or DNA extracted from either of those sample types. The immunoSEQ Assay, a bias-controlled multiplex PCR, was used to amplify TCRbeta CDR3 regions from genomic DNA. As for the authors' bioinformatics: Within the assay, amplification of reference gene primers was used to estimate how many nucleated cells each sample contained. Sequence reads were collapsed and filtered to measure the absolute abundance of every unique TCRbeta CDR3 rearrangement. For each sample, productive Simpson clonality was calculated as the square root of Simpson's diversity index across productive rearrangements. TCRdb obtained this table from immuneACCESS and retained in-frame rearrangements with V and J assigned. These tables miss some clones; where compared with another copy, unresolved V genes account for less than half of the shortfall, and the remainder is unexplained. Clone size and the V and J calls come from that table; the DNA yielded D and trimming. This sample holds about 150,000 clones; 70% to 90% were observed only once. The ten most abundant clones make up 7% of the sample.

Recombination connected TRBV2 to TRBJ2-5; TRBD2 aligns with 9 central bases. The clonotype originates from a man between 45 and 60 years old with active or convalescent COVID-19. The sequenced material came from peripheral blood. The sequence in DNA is TGTGCCAGCAGTGAATTAGCGGGAGTTTCAGAGACCCAGTACTTC. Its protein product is CASSELAGVSETQYF.